The source of this T cell receptor beta chain is a study of blood T cell repertoires in COVID-19. As for the study in general: From the United States, Italy and Spain came samples of acute and convalescent COVID-19.

Clones were read by immunoSEQ multiplex PCR, and TCRdb kept only the in-frame ones, dropping some. This table has 250,000 or so clones, 70% to 90% appearing once. This CDR3 has 15 residues. V was pared by 1 base and J by 6 bases, with 10 bases between. The germline gives CDR1 MGHDK, CDR2 SYGVNS. The specimen was peripheral blood. This TCR was recovered from a man aged 25-45 years with COVID-19, enrolled during active disease. The chain is built from TRBV25-1 and TRBJ1-6; D is perhaps TRBD1 (6 bases). The CDR3, as DNA: TGTGCCAGCAGTGAATTCCCGGACAGTAATTCACCCCTCCACTTT. Its protein is CASSEFPDSNSPLHF.